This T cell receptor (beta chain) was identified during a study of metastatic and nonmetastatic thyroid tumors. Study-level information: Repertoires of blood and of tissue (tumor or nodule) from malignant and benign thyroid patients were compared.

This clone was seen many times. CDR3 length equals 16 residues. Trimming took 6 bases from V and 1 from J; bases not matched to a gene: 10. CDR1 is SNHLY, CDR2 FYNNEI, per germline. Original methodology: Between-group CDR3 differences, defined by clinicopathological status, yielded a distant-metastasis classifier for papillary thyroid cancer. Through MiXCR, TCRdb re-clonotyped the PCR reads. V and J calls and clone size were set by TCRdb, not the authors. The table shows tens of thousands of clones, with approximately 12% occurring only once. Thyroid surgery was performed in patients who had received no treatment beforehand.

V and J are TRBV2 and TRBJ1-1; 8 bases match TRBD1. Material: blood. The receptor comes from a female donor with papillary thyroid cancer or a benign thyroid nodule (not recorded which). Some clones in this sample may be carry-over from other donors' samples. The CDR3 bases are TGTGCCAGCAGGAACAGGGGGTATTCTGAGAACACTGAAGCTTTCTTT. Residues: CASRNRGYSENTEAFF.